These 8 T cell receptor beta chains were all obtained from the same sample, sequenced in a study of shared clonotypes between healthy human individuals. Repertoires were generated with immunoSEQ multiplex PCR, while TCRdb's copy carries only in-frame clones and drops some. The data hold some 1,100,000 clones, with approximately 78% observed a single time. Sequenced input: memory CD4+ T cells from PBMCs. Subset indicated: CD45RA-negative fraction. The receptors come from a man aged 18 to 30 in good health. Some clones in this sample may be carry-over from other donors' samples.

The rearrangement links TRBV2 to TRBJ1-5; D is uncertain. CDR1 is SNHLY and CDR2 is FYNNEI in the germline V gene. This CDR3 contains 15 residues. V lost 7 bases, J lost 3 bases, and 16 bases lay in between. In nucleotides, the CDR3 is TGTGCCAGCATGTCTGGTTTTAGTGCCAATCAGCCCCAGCATTTT. Its protein is CASMSGFSANQPQHF.

A word on this clone: This may arise from a read error, as a much more abundant clone is one base away. The chain recombines TRBV19 with TRBJ1-1; tentative D call: TRBD1 (6 bases). Per the germline V gene, CDR1 is LNHDA and CDR2 is SQIVND (reference sequence). CDR3 length: 14 residues. Trimming took 3 bases from V and 0 from J, leaving 8 bases between them. As DNA, the CDR3 is TGTGCCAGTAGTATGAACAGGGTGAACACTGAAGCTTTCTTT. The encoded protein is CASSMNRVNTEAFF.

V is TRBV20-1 and J is TRBJ2-3; D remains unclear. Germline V gene lookup returns CDR1 DFQATT and CDR2 SNEGSKA (reference sequence). Trimming pared 3 bases from V and 6 bases from J, leaving 7 bases between. The CDR3 is 11 residues long. In DNA form, the CDR3 reads TGCAGTGCTAGTAGACTGGATACGCAGTATTTT. It is translated as CSASRLDTQYF.

This chain uses TRBV6-1 with TRBJ2-7, with D possibly matching TRBD2 (6 bases). The germline CDR1 and CDR2 sequences are MNHNS and SASEGT. The ends were cut back, 10 bases at V and 1 base at J, with 14 bases in the middle. The CDR3 sequence is 13 residues long. The CDR3 bases are TGTGCCATCCCGCCCGGGAGTTCCTACGAGCAGTACTTC. Amino acids: CAIPPGSSYEQYF.

The genes are TRBV10-3 and TRBJ1-1, with unresolved D. V was trimmed by 3 bases and J by 7 bases, leaving 15 bases between them. This CDR3 has 14 residues. Germline loops: CDR1 ENHRY, CDR2 SYGVKD. As DNA, the CDR3 is TGTGCCATCAGTGAAGTGGTGGCGAATCTTGAAGCTTTCTTT. Amino acid sequence: CAISEVVANLEAFF.

J is TRBJ2-5 and V is TRBV7-9; 9 nucleotides agree with TRBD1. The germline gives CDR1 SEHNR, CDR2 FQNEAQ (reference sequence). V lost 5 bases to trimming and J lost 2 bases; unmatched junction nucleotides: 12. The CDR3 sequence is 17 residues long. CDR3 residues: CASSVTGGADRQETQYF. As DNA, the CDR3 is TGTGCCAGCAGCGTAACAGGGGGCGCCGACCGACAAGAGACCCAGTACTTC.

V is TRBV28 and J is TRBJ2-3; no definite D call. The germline V and J ends were trimmed by 5 bases and 10 bases, with 22 bases remaining between them. There are 15 residues in the CDR3. Germline V lookup: CDR1 MDHEN, CDR2 SYDVKM. The DNA of the CDR3 is TGTGCCAGCAGTGAGTTGAGGTCCGGACGCAAAGCGCAGTATTTT. Its protein product is CASSELRSGRKAQYF.

CDR3 bases: TGTGCCAGCTCGACTAACTCTAATTCACCCCTCCACTTT. Residues: CASSTNSNSPLHF. V usage is TRBV14 and J usage is TRBJ1-6, with D hard to call. CDR1 and CDR2 from the germline V gene are SGHDN and FVKESK. This CDR3 is built from 13 residues. The V gene lost 8 bases and the J gene lost 6 bases, with 11 bases spanning the gap.